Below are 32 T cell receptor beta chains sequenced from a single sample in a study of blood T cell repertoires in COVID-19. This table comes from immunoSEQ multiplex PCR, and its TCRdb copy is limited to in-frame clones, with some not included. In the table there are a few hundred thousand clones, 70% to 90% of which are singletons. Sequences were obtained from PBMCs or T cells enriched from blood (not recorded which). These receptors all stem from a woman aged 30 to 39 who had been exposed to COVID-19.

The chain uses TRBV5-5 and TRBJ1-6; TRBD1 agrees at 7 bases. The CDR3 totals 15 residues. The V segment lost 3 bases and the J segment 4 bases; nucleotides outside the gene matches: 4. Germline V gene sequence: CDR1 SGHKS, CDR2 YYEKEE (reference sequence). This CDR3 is CASSSTGQYNSPLHF. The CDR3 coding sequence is TGTGCCAGCAGCTCAACGGGACAGTATAATTCACCCCTCCACTTT.

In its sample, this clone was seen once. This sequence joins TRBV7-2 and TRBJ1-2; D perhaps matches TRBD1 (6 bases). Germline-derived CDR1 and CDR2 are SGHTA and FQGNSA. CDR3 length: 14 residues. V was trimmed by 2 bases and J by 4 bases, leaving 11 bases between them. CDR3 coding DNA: TGTGCCAGCAGCTTATATCAGGGGAGCTATGGCTACACCTTC. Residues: CASSLYQGSYGYTF.

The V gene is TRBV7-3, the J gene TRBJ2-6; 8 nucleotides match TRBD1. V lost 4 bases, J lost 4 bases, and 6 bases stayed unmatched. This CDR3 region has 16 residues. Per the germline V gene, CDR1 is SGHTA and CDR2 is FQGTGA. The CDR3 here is CASSSRQGSGANVLTF. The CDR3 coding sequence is TGTGCCAGCAGCTCGAGACAGGGGTCCGGGGCCAACGTCCTGACTTTC.

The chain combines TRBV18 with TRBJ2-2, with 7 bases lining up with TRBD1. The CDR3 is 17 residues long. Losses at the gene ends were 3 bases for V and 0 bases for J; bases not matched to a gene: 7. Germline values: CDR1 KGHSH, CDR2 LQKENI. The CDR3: CASSPQGQGANTGELFF. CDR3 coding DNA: TGTGCCAGCTCACCGCAAGGTCAGGGGGCGAACACCGGGGAGCTGTTTTTT.

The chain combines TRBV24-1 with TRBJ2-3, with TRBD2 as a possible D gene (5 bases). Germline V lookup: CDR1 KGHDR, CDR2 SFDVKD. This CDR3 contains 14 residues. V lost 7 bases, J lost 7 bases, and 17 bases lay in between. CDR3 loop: CATRSAEETNTQYF. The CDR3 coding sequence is TGTGCCACCAGGTCGGCGGAGGAAACAAATACGCAGTATTTT.

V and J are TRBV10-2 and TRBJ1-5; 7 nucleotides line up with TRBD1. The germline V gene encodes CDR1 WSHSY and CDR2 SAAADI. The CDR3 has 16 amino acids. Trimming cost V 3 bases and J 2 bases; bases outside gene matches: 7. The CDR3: CASSEVLGTGNQPQHF. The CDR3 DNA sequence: TGCGCCAGCAGTGAAGTTTTAGGGACAGGCAATCAGCCCCAGCATTTT.

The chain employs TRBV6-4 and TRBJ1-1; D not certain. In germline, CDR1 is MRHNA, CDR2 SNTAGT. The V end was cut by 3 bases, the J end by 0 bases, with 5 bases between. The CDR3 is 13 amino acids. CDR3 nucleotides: TGTGCCAGCAGTGATACAGTGAACACTGAAGCTTTCTTT. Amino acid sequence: CASSDTVNTEAFF.

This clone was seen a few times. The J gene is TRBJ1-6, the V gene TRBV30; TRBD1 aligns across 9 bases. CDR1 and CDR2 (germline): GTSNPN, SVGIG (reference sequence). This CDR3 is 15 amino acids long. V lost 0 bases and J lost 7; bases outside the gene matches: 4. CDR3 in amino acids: CAWSVRDRDNSPLHF. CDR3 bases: TGTGCCTGGAGTGTCCGGGACAGGGACAATTCACCCCTCCACTTT.

CDR3 sequence: CASSTSRPLAANTQYF. For the CDR3, the DNA is TGTGCCAGCAGCACCTCACGGCCACTAGCGGCAAATACGCAGTATTTT. The chain employs TRBV7-9 and TRBJ2-3, with 8 bases fitting TRBD2. This CDR3 has 16 residues. V was pared by 5 bases and J by 7 bases, with 14 bases of the junction left unmatched. Per the germline V gene, CDR1 is SEHNR and CDR2 is FQNEAQ (reference sequence).

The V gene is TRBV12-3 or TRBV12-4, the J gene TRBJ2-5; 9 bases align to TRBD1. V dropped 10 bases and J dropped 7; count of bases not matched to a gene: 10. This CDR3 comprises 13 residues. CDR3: CAILPRQGGTQYF. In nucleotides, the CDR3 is TGTGCCATCCTCCCCCGACAGGGGGGGACCCAGTACTTC.

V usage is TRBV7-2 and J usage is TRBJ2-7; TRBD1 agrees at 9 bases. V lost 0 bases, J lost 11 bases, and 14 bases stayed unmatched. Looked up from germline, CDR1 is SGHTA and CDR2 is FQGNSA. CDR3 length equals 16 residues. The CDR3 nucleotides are TGTGCCAGCAGCTTAGCGGGACAGGGATGGCCCTACCGCAAGTACTTC. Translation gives CASSLAGQGWPYRKYF. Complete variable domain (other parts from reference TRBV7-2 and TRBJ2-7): GAGVSQSPSNKVTEKGKDVELRCDPISGHTALYWYRQSLGQGLEFLIYFQGNSAPDKSGLPSDRFSAERTGGSVSTLTIQRTQQEDSAVYLCASSLAGQGWPYRKYFGPGTRLTVT.

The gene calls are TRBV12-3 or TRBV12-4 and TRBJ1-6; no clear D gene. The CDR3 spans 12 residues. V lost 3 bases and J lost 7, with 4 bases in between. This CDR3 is CASSLLNSPLHF. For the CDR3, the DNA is TGTGCCAGCAGTTTGTTAAATTCACCCCTCCACTTT.

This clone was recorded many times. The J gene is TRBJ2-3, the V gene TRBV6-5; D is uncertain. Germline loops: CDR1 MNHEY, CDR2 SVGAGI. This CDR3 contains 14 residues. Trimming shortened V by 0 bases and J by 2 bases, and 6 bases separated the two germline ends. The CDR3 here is CASSYSAVTDTQYF. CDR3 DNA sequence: TGTGCCAGCAGTTACTCGGCAGTCACAGATACGCAGTATTTT.

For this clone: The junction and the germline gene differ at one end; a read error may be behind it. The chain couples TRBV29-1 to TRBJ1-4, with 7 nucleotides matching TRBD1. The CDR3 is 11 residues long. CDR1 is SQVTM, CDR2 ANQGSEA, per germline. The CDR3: CSVEDHGTAIF. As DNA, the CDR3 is TGCAGCGTTGAAGATCATGGGACAGCGATTTTT.

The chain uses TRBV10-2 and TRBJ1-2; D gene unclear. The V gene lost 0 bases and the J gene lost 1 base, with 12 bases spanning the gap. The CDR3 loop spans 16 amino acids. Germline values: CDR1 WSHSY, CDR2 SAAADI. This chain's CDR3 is CASSESRAGGNYGYTF. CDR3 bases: TGCGCCAGCAGTGAGTCGAGGGCAGGCGGTAACTATGGCTACACCTTC.

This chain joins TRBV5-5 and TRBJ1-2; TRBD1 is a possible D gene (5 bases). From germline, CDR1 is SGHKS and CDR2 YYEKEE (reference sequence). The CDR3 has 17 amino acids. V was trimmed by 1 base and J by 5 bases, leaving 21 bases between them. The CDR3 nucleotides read TGTGCCAGCAGCTTGCGCTCGGACAACTTCTTCGGGTATGGCTACACCTTC. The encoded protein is CASSLRSDNFFGYGYTF.

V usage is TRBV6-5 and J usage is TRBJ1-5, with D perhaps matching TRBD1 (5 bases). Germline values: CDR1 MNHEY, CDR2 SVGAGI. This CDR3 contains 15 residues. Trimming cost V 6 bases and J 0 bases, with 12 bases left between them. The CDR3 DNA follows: TGTGCCAGCAGACCCGACAGTAATAGCAATCAGCCCCAGCATTTT. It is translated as CASRPDSNSNQPQHF.

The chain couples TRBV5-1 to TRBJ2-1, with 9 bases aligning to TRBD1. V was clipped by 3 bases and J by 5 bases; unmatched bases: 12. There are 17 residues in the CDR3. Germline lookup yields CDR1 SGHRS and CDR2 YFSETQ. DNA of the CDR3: TGCGCCAGCAGCTCACCTAAACAGGGGGCAGGGGACAATGAGCAGTTCTTC. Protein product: CASSSPKQGAGDNEQFF.

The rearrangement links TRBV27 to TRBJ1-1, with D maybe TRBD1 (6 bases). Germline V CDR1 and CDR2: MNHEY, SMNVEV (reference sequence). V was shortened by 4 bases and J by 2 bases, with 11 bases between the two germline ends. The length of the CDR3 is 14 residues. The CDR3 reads CASSSDRINTEAFF. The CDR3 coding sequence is TGTGCCAGCAGTTCAGACAGGATCAACACTGAAGCTTTCTTT.

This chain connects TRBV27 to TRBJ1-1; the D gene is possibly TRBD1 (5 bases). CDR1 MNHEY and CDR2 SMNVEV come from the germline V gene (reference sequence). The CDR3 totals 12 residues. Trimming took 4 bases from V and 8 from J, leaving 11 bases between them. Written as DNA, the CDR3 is TGTGCCAGCAGTTCCCCCTACAGGGAAGCTTTCTTT. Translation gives CASSSPYREAFF.

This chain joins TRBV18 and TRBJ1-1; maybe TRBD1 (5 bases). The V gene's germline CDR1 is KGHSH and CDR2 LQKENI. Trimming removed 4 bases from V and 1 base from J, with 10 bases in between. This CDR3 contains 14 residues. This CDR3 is CASSLSTENTEAFF. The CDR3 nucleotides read TGTGCCAGCTCACTATCGACAGAGAACACTGAAGCTTTCTTT.

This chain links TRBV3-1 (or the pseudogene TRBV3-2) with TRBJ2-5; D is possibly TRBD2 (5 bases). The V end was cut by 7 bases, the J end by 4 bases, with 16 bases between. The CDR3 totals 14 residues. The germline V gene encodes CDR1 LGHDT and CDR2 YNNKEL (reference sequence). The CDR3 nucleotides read TGTGCCAGCAAGAAAGAGGCGGGTTCAGAGACCCAGTACTTC. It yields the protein CASKKEAGSETQYF.

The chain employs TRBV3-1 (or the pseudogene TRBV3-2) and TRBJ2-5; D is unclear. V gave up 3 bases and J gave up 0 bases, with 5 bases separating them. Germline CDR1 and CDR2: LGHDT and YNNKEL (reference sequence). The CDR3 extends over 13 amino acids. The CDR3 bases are TGTGCCAGCAGCCAGGGCTACCAAGAGACCCAGTACTTC. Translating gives CASSQGYQETQYF.

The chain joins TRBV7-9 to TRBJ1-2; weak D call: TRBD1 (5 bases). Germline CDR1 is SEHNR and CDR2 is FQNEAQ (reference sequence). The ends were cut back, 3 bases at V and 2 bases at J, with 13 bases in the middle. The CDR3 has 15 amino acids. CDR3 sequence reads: CASSLETDLNYGYTF. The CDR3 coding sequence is TGTGCCAGCAGCTTGGAGACAGATTTGAACTATGGCTACACCTTC.

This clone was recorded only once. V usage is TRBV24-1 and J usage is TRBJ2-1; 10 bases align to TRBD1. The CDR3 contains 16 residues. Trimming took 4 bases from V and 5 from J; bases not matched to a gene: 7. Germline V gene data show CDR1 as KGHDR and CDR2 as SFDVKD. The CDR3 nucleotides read TGTGCCACCAGTGACCCGGGACAGGGGTTCAACAATGAGCAGTTCTTC. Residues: CATSDPGQGFNNEQFF.

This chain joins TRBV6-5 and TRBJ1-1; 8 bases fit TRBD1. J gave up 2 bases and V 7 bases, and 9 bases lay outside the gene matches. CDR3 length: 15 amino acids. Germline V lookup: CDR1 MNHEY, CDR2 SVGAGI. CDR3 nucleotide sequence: TGTGCCAGCAATCCGTCACAGGGGGGAAACACTGAAGCTTTCTTT. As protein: CASNPSQGGNTEAFF.

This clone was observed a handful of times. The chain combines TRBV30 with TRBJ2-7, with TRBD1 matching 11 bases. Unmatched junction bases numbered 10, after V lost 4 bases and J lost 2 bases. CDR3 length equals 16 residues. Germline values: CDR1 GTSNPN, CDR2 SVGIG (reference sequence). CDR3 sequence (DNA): TGTGCCTGGATCGCGTCTCCGGGACAGGGGGCCTACGAGCAGTACTTC. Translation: CAWIASPGQGAYEQYF.

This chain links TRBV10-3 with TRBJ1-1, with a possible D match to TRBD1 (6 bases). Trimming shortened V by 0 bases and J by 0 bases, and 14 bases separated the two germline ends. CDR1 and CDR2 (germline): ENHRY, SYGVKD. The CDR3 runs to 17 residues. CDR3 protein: CAISESRGGAMNTEAFF. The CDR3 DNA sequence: TGTGCCATCAGTGAGTCCCGGGGGGGCGCTATGAACACTGAAGCTTTCTTT.

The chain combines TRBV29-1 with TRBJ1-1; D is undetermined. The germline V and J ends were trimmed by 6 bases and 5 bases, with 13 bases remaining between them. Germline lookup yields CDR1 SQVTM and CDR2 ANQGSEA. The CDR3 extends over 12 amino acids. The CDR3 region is CSVGGTVTEAFF. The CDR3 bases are TGCAGCGTGGGAGGAACGGTGACTGAAGCTTTCTTT.

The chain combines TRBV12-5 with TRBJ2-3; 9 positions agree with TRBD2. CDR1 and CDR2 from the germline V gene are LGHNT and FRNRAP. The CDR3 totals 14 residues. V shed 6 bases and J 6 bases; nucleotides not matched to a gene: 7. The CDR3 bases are TGTGCTAGTGGCCGACTAGCGGTTCGGGATACGCAGTATTTT. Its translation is CASGRLAVRDTQYF.

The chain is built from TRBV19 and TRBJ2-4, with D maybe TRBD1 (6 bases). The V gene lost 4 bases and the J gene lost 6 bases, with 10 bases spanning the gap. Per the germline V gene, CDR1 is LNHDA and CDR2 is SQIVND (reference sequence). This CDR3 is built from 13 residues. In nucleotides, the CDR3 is TGTGCCAGTAGTACAACAGGGTCAAACATTCAGTACTTC. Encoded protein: CASSTTGSNIQYF.

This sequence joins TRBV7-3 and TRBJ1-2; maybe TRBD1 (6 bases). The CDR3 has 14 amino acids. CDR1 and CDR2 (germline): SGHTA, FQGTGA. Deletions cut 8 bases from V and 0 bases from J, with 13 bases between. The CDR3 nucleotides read TGTGCCAGCCCCACAGGGACACCTAACTATGGCTACACCTTC. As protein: CASPTGTPNYGYTF.